Listed here are 13 T cell receptor beta chains from one sample, sequenced in a study of shared clonotypes between healthy human individuals. The repertoire was sequenced with immunoSEQ multiplex PCR; TCRdb's copy has only in-frame clones and lacks some. The table has 2 million to 2.5 million clones, approximately 95% seen once; the top ten hold 0.13%. Source material: naive CD4+ T cells sorted from blood. The subset denotes: CD45RA+ positively selected. All receptors derive from a man between 18 and 35 years old in good health.

In the case of this clone: This sample also contains other DNA sequences that code for the same CDR3. J is TRBJ2-7 and V is TRBV9; D might be TRBD2 (6 bases). The germline V and J ends were trimmed by 4 bases and 7 bases, with 15 bases remaining between them. The CDR3 is 13 amino acids. The germline V gene encodes CDR1 SGDLS and CDR2 YYNGEE. This chain's CDR3 is CASSLGLAGEQYF. CDR3 nucleotide sequence: TGTGCCAGCAGCCTGGGACTGGCGGGGGAGCAGTACTTC.

The chain links TRBV5-1 to TRBJ2-1; 7 nucleotides align to TRBD1. The J segment lost 4 bases and the V segment lost 4 bases, leaving 11 bases of the junction unmatched. The CDR3 spans 16 residues. Germline CDR1 SGHRS, CDR2 YFSETQ. For the CDR3, the DNA is TGCGCCAGCAGCCGCTCGGTCGGGACAGAGTACAATGAGCAGTTCTTC. It specifies CASSRSVGTEYNEQFF.

This chain links TRBV5-8 with TRBJ1-2, with TRBD1 matching over 7 bases. CDR3 length: 15 amino acids. V was clipped by 4 bases and J by 6 bases; unmatched bases: 12. Germline values: CDR1 SGHTS, CDR2 YDEGEE. The CDR3 region has the DNA TGTGCCAGCAGCCCGACGGGACAGATCCCTCATGGCTACACCTTC. It encodes CASSPTGQIPHGYTF. Complete variable domain (other parts from reference TRBV5-8 and TRBJ1-2): EAGVTQSPTHLIKTRGQQATLRCSPISGHTSVYWYQQALGLGLQFLLWYDEGEERNRGNFPPRFSGRQFPNYSSELNVNALELEDSALYLCASSPTGQIPHGYTFGSGTRLTVV.

The gene calls are TRBV2 and TRBJ2-7; 10 nucleotides match TRBD2. The CDR3 sequence is 15 residues long. V shed 1 base, J shed 2 bases, and the junction held 2 bases outside the gene matches. Germline values: CDR1 SNHLY, CDR2 FYNNEI. The CDR3 here is CASSEGTSGPYEQYF. CDR3 sequence (DNA): TGTGCCAGCAGTGAAGGGACTAGCGGCCCCTACGAGCAGTACTTC.

The gene calls are TRBV6-1 and TRBJ2-7; the D gene is possibly TRBD1 (6 bases). Germline V gene sequence: CDR1 MNHNS, CDR2 SASEGT. This CDR3 contains 16 residues. Trimming removed 1 base at V and 3 bases at J, with 16 bases between. CDR3 sequence reads: CASSEGLQGISYEQYF. Here the CDR3 DNA reads TGTGCCAGCAGTGAAGGGCTACAGGGAATTAGCTACGAGCAGTACTTC.

V usage is TRBV15 and J usage is TRBJ1-1; a weak D match, TRBD1 (6 bases). Per germline, CDR1 LNHNV and CDR2 YYDKDF (reference sequence). Trimming shortened V by 3 bases and J by 8 bases, and 13 bases separated the two germline ends. This CDR3 comprises 13 residues. DNA for the CDR3: TGTGCCACCAGCAGGGCCGCCGGGACAGAAGCTTTCTTT. Its translation is CATSRAAGTEAFF. The whole variable domain, filled in from reference TRBV15 and TRBJ1-1, reads DAMVIQNPRYQVTQFGKPVTLSCSQTLNHNVMYWYQQKSSQAPKLLFHYYDKDFNNEADTPDNFQSRRPNTSFCFLDIRSPGLGDTAMYLCATSRAAGTEAFFGQGTRLTVV.

V gene TRBV4-1 combines with J gene TRBJ1-1; D gene unclear. Germline values: CDR1 MGHRA, CDR2 YSYEKL. With 2 bases removed from V and 5 bases from J, the gap between germline ends came to 15 bases. This CDR3 has 15 residues. CDR3 nucleotide sequence: TGCGCCAGCAGCCAAACGGGGAGGTCCTATACTGAAGCTTTCTTT. Amino acid sequence: CASSQTGRSYTEAFF.

The chain has TRBV29-1 and TRBJ1-1; D is unclear. Trimming cost V 4 bases and J 2 bases, with 8 bases left between them. Germline values: CDR1 SQVTM, CDR2 ANQGSEA. CDR3 length: 12 residues. The CDR3 loop reads CSVGVSNTEAFF. As DNA, the CDR3 is TGCAGCGTTGGGGTCAGCAACACTGAAGCTTTCTTT.

V usage is TRBV10-3 and J usage is TRBJ2-7; 7 bases line up with TRBD1. Germline lookup yields CDR1 ENHRY and CDR2 SYGVKD. The CDR3 has 14 residues. Germline trimming cut 11 bases from V and 5 bases from J; bases unmatched to any gene: 15. The CDR3 DNA reads TGTGCCGCCCAGGTCCGACAGGGTATAGACGAGCAGTACTTC. Protein: CAAQVRQGIDEQYF.

The chain links TRBV7-9 to TRBJ1-5; D perhaps matches TRBD1 (6 bases). The CDR3 runs 15 residues. The germline V and J ends were trimmed by 0 bases and 2 bases, with 8 bases remaining between them. Germline V gene lookup returns CDR1 SEHNR and CDR2 FQNEAQ (reference sequence). DNA for the CDR3: TGTGCCAGCAGCTTAGCGAGACAGGGCAATCAGCCCCAGCATTTT. Amino acids: CASSLARQGNQPQHF.

V is TRBV5-1 and J is TRBJ2-3; no reliable D call. The V gene lost 2 bases and the J gene lost 4 bases, with 11 bases spanning the gap. The CDR3 loop spans 14 amino acids. CDR1 SGHRS and CDR2 YFSETQ come from the germline V gene. The CDR3 nucleotides read TGCGCCAGCAGCTTCAGGCCCCAGTCAGATACGCAGTATTTT. Encoded protein: CASSFRPQSDTQYF. The whole variable domain, filled in from reference TRBV5-1 and TRBJ2-3, reads KAGVTQTPRYLIKTRGQQVTLSCSPISGHRSVSWYQQTPGQGLQFLFEYFSETQRNKGNFPGRFSGRQFSNSRSEMNVSTLELGDSALYLCASSFRPQSDTQYFGPGTRLTVL.

The chain employs TRBV19 and TRBJ2-7; D unclear. Trimming stripped 3 bases from V and 4 bases from J, with 13 bases between. Germline assignment: CDR1 LNHDA and CDR2 SQIVND (reference sequence). CDR3 length: 14 amino acids. This CDR3 reads CASSIRQFPYEQYF. Written as DNA, the CDR3 is TGTGCCAGTAGTATTCGGCAGTTCCCGTACGAGCAGTACTTC.

The chain carries TRBV11-2 and TRBJ2-2; 7 positions agree with TRBD1. Germline-derived CDR1 and CDR2 are SGHAT and FQNNGV. The junction had 3 bases not matched to a gene; V was cut back by 5 bases and J by 3 bases. This CDR3 region has 14 residues. The CDR3 region has the DNA TGTGCCAGCAGCGTCGACAGGGACACCGGGGAGCTGTTTTTT. This gives the protein CASSVDRDTGELFF.